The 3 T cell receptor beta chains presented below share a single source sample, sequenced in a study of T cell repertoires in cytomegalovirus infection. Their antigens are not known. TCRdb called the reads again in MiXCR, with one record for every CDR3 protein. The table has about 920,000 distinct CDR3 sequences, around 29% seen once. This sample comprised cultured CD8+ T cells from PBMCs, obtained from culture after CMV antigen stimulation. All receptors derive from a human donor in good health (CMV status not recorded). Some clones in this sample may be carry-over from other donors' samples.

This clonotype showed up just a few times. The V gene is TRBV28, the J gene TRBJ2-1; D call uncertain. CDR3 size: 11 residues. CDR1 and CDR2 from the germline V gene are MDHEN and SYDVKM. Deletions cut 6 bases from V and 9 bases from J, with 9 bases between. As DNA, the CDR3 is TGTGCCAGCAGCCCCTCTAGTGAGCAGTTCTTC. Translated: CASSPSSEQFF.

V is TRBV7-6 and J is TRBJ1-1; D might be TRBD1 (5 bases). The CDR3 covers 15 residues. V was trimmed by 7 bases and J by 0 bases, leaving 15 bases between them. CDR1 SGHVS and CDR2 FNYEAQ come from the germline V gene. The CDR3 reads CASTGVGGLNTEAFF. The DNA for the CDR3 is TGTGCCAGCACCGGGGTCGGGGGATTGAACACTGAAGCTTTCTTT.

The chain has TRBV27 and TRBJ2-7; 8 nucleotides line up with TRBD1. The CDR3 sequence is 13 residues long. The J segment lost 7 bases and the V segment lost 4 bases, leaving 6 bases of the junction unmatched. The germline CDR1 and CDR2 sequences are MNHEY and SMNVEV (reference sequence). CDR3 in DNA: TGTGCCAGCAGTTCAACGGACAGGGAGGAGCAGTACGTC. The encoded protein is CASSSTDREEQYV.